These T cell receptor beta chains were read from a single sample in a study of T cell responses to AZD1222 COVID-19 vaccine. Assay used: immunoSEQ multiplex PCR; TCRdb lists only in-frame clones, some missing. Counted here are 80,000 to 100,000 clones, roughly 88% occurring once; the ten biggest clones make up 10%. Sequencing was performed on peripheral blood, taken on day 0 of MenACWY control vaccination. These receptors were taken from an adult in good health. The CDR3 runs from the conserved cysteine through the conserved F or W. The D gene is left open where the match is weak. The size field is filled for only some rows; it gives once, few, many or a size class.

cdr3_nt: TGTGCCAGCTCACCCGGACAAGTGAGGACTAGCGGGGGAGATACGCAGTATTTT; cdr3_aa: CASSPGQVRTSGGDTQYF; d_call: TRBD2; clone_size: .; v_call: TRBV18; j_call: TRBJ2-3
cdr3_nt: TGTGCCAGTAGTCTCTCTACCCTCGGAGGATCTGAAGCTTTCTTT; cdr3_aa: CASSLSTLGGSEAFF; d_call: .; clone_size: .; v_call: TRBV19; j_call: TRBJ1-1
cdr3_nt: TGTGCCAGCAGCCAAGATCTTGGGGTCCGCGAGCAGTACTTC; cdr3_aa: CASSQDLGVREQYF; d_call: .; clone_size: .; v_call: TRBV4-2; j_call: TRBJ2-7
cdr3_nt: TGTGCCAGCAGTTACTCGTACAGTCAGCCCCAGCATTTT; cdr3_aa: CASSYSYSQPQHF; d_call: .; clone_size: once; v_call: TRBV6-5; j_call: TRBJ1-5
cdr3_nt: TGTGCCAGCAGGAGCGACGGGTTGGGCGAGCAGTACTTC; cdr3_aa: CASRSDGLGEQYF; d_call: .; clone_size: .; v_call: TRBV6-5; j_call: TRBJ2-7
cdr3_nt: TGTGCCTGGAGTGAAGAGGGGTGGACTGAAGCTTTCTTT; cdr3_aa: CAWSEEGWTEAFF; d_call: .; clone_size: .; v_call: TRBV30; j_call: TRBJ1-1
cdr3_nt: TGTGCCAGCAGCAGGGGACCCGCGAACACTGAAGCTTTCTTT; cdr3_aa: CASSRGPANTEAFF; d_call: .; clone_size: .; v_call: TRBV7-9; j_call: TRBJ1-1
cdr3_nt: TGTGCCAGCAGCCCAAGCCAGGGGCACTCCTATAATTCACCCCTCCACTTT; cdr3_aa: CASSPSQGHSYNSPLHF; d_call: .; clone_size: .; v_call: TRBV9; j_call: TRBJ1-6
cdr3_nt: TGTGCCAGCAGCTTTACGGCTAATAACTATGGCTACACCTTC; cdr3_aa: CASSFTANNYGYTF; d_call: .; clone_size: .; v_call: TRBV7-8; j_call: TRBJ1-2
cdr3_nt: TGTGCCTGGAGTGTACTAGGGCAGGGGAACACTGAAGCTTTCTTT; cdr3_aa: CAWSVLGQGNTEAFF; d_call: .; clone_size: .; v_call: TRBV30; j_call: TRBJ1-1
cdr3_nt: TGTGCCAGCAGCGCACAGGGGAACCACTACGAGCAGTACTTC; cdr3_aa: CASSAQGNHYEQYF; d_call: TRBD1; clone_size: once; v_call: TRBV2; j_call: TRBJ2-7
cdr3_nt: TGTGCCTGGAGGGCCAGAAATAATTCACCCCTCCACTTT; cdr3_aa: CAWRARNNSPLHF; d_call: .; clone_size: .; v_call: TRBV30; j_call: TRBJ1-6
cdr3_nt: TGTGCCAGCAGTTACGACCGGGGTAACACCGGGGAGCTGTTTTTT; cdr3_aa: CASSYDRGNTGELFF; d_call: .; clone_size: once; v_call: TRBV6-6; j_call: TRBJ2-2
cdr3_nt: TGTGCCAGTAGTACGGACAGGGGTAATTCACCCCTCCACTTT; cdr3_aa: CASSTDRGNSPLHF; d_call: TRBD1; clone_size: .; v_call: TRBV19; j_call: TRBJ1-6
cdr3_nt: TGTGCCAGCAGTGGTCCTGTTCGACTCACTGAAGCTTTCTTT; cdr3_aa: CASSGPVRLTEAFF; d_call: .; clone_size: once; v_call: TRBV25-1; j_call: TRBJ1-1
cdr3_nt: TGTGCCTGGTCCTCGATCACTGAAGCTTTCTTT; cdr3_aa: CAWSSITEAFF; d_call: .; clone_size: .; v_call: TRBV30; j_call: TRBJ1-1
cdr3_nt: TGTGCCAGCTCATATAACAGGGGGCAAGAGACCCAGTACTTC; cdr3_aa: CASSYNRGQETQYF; d_call: TRBD1; clone_size: .; v_call: TRBV18; j_call: TRBJ2-5
cdr3_nt: TGTGCCAGCAGCTCTGGACATATGTGGAACGAGCAGTACTTC; cdr3_aa: CASSSGHMWNEQYF; d_call: .; clone_size: .; v_call: TRBV9; j_call: TRBJ2-7
cdr3_nt: TGTGCCAGCAGGATTAGCGGCAGGGTTTATGGCTACACCTTC; cdr3_aa: CASRISGRVYGYTF; d_call: .; clone_size: .; v_call: TRBV5-4; j_call: TRBJ1-2
cdr3_nt: TGCGCCAGCAGCCCCTCCTACTCTGGGGCCAACGTCCTGACTTTC; cdr3_aa: CASSPSYSGANVLTF; d_call: .; clone_size: .; v_call: TRBV4-3; j_call: TRBJ2-6
cdr3_nt: TGTGCCAGCAGTTCCTCGGGACTCAGGAGCTCCTACGAGCAGTACTTC; cdr3_aa: CASSSSGLRSSYEQYF; d_call: .; clone_size: .; v_call: TRBV27; j_call: TRBJ2-7
cdr3_nt: TGTGCCAGCAGCCACGAGGGGCGTCGCACAGATACGCAGTATTTT; cdr3_aa: CASSHEGRRTDTQYF; d_call: .; clone_size: .; v_call: TRBV28; j_call: TRBJ2-3
cdr3_nt: TGCAGCGTTGCTCTAGGATCCTCTACGGAGCAGTACTTC; cdr3_aa: CSVALGSSTEQYF; d_call: .; clone_size: once; v_call: TRBV29-1; j_call: TRBJ2-7
cdr3_nt: TGCGCCAGCAGCTTGCAGGGACAGGGGAGTATAATTTCCGACCATAAAGCCGGCTACACCTTC; cdr3_aa: CASSLQGQGSIISDHKAGYTF; d_call: TRBD1; clone_size: .; v_call: TRBV5-1; j_call: TRBJ1-2
cdr3_nt: TGTGCCAGCAGCGCGGGCCTCTATGGCTACACCTTC; cdr3_aa: CASSAGLYGYTF; d_call: .; clone_size: once; v_call: TRBV4-2; j_call: TRBJ1-2
cdr3_nt: TGTGCCAGCAGCACGAACACTGAAGCTTTCTTT; cdr3_aa: CASSTNTEAFF; d_call: .; clone_size: .; v_call: TRBV7-9; j_call: TRBJ1-1
cdr3_nt: TGTGCCAGCAGTCAGGGTCGGACTGAAGCTTTCTTT; cdr3_aa: CASSQGRTEAFF; d_call: .; clone_size: few; v_call: TRBV6-5; j_call: TRBJ1-1
cdr3_nt: TGTGCCACCAGTCCGGGGGGCACAGATACGCAGTATTTT; cdr3_aa: CATSPGGTDTQYF; d_call: .; clone_size: .; v_call: TRBV24-1; j_call: TRBJ2-3
cdr3_nt: TGTGCCAGCAGTGGGACTAGACAGGGGACCTACAATGAGCAGTTCTTC; cdr3_aa: CASSGTRQGTYNEQFF; d_call: .; clone_size: .; v_call: TRBV2; j_call: TRBJ2-1
cdr3_nt: TGTGCCAGCAGCCGTAGCTCCTACGAGCAGTACTTC; cdr3_aa: CASSRSSYEQYF; d_call: .; clone_size: .; v_call: TRBV7-8; j_call: TRBJ2-7
cdr3_nt: TGTGCCAGCAGTCGACAGGGAAGGAACACTGAAGCTTTCTTT; cdr3_aa: CASSRQGRNTEAFF; d_call: TRBD1; clone_size: once; v_call: TRBV7-2; j_call: TRBJ1-1
cdr3_nt: TGTGCCTGGAGTGTATGGGAGGATAACTATGGCTACACCTTC; cdr3_aa: CAWSVWEDNYGYTF; d_call: .; clone_size: .; v_call: TRBV30; j_call: TRBJ1-2
cdr3_nt: TGTGCCAGCAGCGTTCGAGGATCCGAGGCTGAAGCTTTCTTT; cdr3_aa: CASSVRGSEAEAFF; d_call: .; clone_size: once; v_call: TRBV9; j_call: TRBJ1-1
cdr3_nt: TGTGCCAGCAGTGAAGCGGGGCACCGCACAGATACGCAGTATTTT; cdr3_aa: CASSEAGHRTDTQYF; d_call: .; clone_size: .; v_call: TRBV6-1; j_call: TRBJ2-3
cdr3_nt: TGTGCCAGTAGTATGAAATCGGCAGGGGGCATCCATCAGCCCCAGCATTTT; cdr3_aa: CASSMKSAGGIHQPQHF; d_call: TRBD1; clone_size: .; v_call: TRBV19; j_call: TRBJ1-5
cdr3_nt: TGCGCCAGCAGCTCCGTCCCCCGTGGACAGGGGGTGAACACTGAAGCTTTCTTT; cdr3_aa: CASSSVPRGQGVNTEAFF; d_call: TRBD1; clone_size: .; v_call: TRBV5-1; j_call: TRBJ1-1
cdr3_nt: TGTGCCAGCAGTTACGGAGTATCTGGAAACACCATATATTTT; cdr3_aa: CASSYGVSGNTIYF; d_call: .; clone_size: .; v_call: TRBV6-2/TRBV6-3; j_call: TRBJ1-3
cdr3_nt: TGTGCCAGCAGTTATCAGACAGAGAACACTGAAGCTTTCTTT; cdr3_aa: CASSYQTENTEAFF; d_call: .; clone_size: .; v_call: TRBV6-2/TRBV6-3; j_call: TRBJ1-1
cdr3_nt: TGCGCCAGCAGACGTGACAGCCCCAACTATGGCTACACCTTC; cdr3_aa: CASRRDSPNYGYTF; d_call: .; clone_size: .; v_call: TRBV5-1; j_call: TRBJ1-2
cdr3_nt: TGTGCCAGCAGCCCCAAGGTCAGGACAGGGGGTATCTGGGCCAACGTCCTGACTTTC; cdr3_aa: CASSPKVRTGGIWANVLTF; d_call: TRBD1; clone_size: .; v_call: TRBV14; j_call: TRBJ2-6
cdr3_nt: TGTGCCATCAGTGAGTCAGAAACAGGGCGCTCTGGGGCCAACGTCCTGACTTTC; cdr3_aa: CAISESETGRSGANVLTF; d_call: .; clone_size: .; v_call: TRBV10-3; j_call: TRBJ2-6
cdr3_nt: TGTGCCAGCTCACCACCGGGGCAGGGAAGTACTGAAGCTTTCTTT; cdr3_aa: CASSPPGQGSTEAFF; d_call: .; clone_size: once; v_call: TRBV18; j_call: TRBJ1-1
cdr3_nt: TGTGCCAGCAGTTCGGGGACAGGGACATCTGGCTACACCTTC; cdr3_aa: CASSSGTGTSGYTF; d_call: TRBD1; clone_size: .; v_call: TRBV28; j_call: TRBJ1-2
cdr3_nt: TGTGCCAGTAGTATAGAAGGTGCTCTACGTGGCTACACCTTC; cdr3_aa: CASSIEGALRGYTF; d_call: .; clone_size: .; v_call: TRBV19; j_call: TRBJ1-2
cdr3_nt: TGTGCCAGCAGCTTCAGCTCCTACGAGCAGTACTTC; cdr3_aa: CASSFSSYEQYF; d_call: .; clone_size: .; v_call: TRBV7-9; j_call: TRBJ2-7
cdr3_nt: TGCGCCAGCAGCCAAGCGGGCTCTGGAAACACCATATATTTT; cdr3_aa: CASSQAGSGNTIYF; d_call: .; clone_size: .; v_call: TRBV4-1; j_call: TRBJ1-3
cdr3_nt: TGTGCCAGTAGTATAGGGTACGGACAGGGGCTCACAGATACGCAGTATTTT; cdr3_aa: CASSIGYGQGLTDTQYF; d_call: TRBD1; clone_size: .; v_call: TRBV19; j_call: TRBJ2-3
cdr3_nt: TGTGCCAGCAGCGACCGGGATCACCCTTATGGCTACACCTTC; cdr3_aa: CASSDRDHPYGYTF; d_call: .; clone_size: .; v_call: TRBV5-6; j_call: TRBJ1-2
cdr3_nt: TGTGCCATCCGGGGGGGCACCAGCTCCTACGAGCAGTACTTC; cdr3_aa: CAIRGGTSSYEQYF; d_call: TRBD2; clone_size: .; v_call: TRBV10-3; j_call: TRBJ2-7
cdr3_nt: TGTGCCAGCAGCCCCGTAGCTAACACCGGGGAGCTGTTTTTT; cdr3_aa: CASSPVANTGELFF; d_call: .; clone_size: .; v_call: TRBV5-4; j_call: TRBJ2-2
cdr3_nt: TGCGCCAGCAGCTTGGGAAGGACAGGGAATCGGAATGAGCAGTTCTTC; cdr3_aa: CASSLGRTGNRNEQFF; d_call: TRBD1; clone_size: .; v_call: TRBV5-1; j_call: TRBJ2-1
cdr3_nt: TGTGCCAGCAGTATACGCGGGACAGGGGATGGCTACACCTTC; cdr3_aa: CASSIRGTGDGYTF; d_call: TRBD1; clone_size: .; v_call: TRBV6-5; j_call: TRBJ1-2
cdr3_nt: TGTGCCAGCAGCTGGGGCATGAGCTCTGGAAACACCATATATTTT; cdr3_aa: CASSWGMSSGNTIYF; d_call: .; clone_size: .; v_call: TRBV5-6; j_call: TRBJ1-3
cdr3_nt: TGTGCCAGCAGCCAAGACAGGGAGGGTGGCTACACCTTC; cdr3_aa: CASSQDREGGYTF; d_call: .; clone_size: .; v_call: TRBV4-2; j_call: TRBJ1-2
cdr3_nt: TGTGCCAGCACTCAGACAGACGTCGGTCAGCCCCAGCATTTT; cdr3_aa: CASTQTDVGQPQHF; d_call: .; clone_size: .; v_call: TRBV6-5; j_call: TRBJ1-5
cdr3_nt: TGTGCCAGCAGTGAAGGGACAGGGGAAGCCGGGCCCCAGCATTTT; cdr3_aa: CASSEGTGEAGPQHF; d_call: TRBD1; clone_size: .; v_call: TRBV6-1; j_call: TRBJ1-5
cdr3_nt: TGCGCCAGCAGCTTGGGGGACGGCGAGCAGTACTTC; cdr3_aa: CASSLGDGEQYF; d_call: .; clone_size: .; v_call: TRBV5-1; j_call: TRBJ2-7
cdr3_nt: TGTGCCACCCAACCCAGGGGATTGACTGAAGCTTTCTTT; cdr3_aa: CATQPRGLTEAFF; d_call: .; clone_size: .; v_call: TRBV6-5; j_call: TRBJ1-1
cdr3_nt: TGTGCCAGCAGTGAAATGACAGGGGCAAATAGCAATCAGCCCCAGCATTTT; cdr3_aa: CASSEMTGANSNQPQHF; d_call: TRBD1; clone_size: .; v_call: TRBV6-1; j_call: TRBJ1-5
cdr3_nt: TGTGCCAGCAGCTCGGGAACTGGAAACACCATATATTTT; cdr3_aa: CASSSGTGNTIYF; d_call: .; clone_size: .; v_call: TRBV9; j_call: TRBJ1-3